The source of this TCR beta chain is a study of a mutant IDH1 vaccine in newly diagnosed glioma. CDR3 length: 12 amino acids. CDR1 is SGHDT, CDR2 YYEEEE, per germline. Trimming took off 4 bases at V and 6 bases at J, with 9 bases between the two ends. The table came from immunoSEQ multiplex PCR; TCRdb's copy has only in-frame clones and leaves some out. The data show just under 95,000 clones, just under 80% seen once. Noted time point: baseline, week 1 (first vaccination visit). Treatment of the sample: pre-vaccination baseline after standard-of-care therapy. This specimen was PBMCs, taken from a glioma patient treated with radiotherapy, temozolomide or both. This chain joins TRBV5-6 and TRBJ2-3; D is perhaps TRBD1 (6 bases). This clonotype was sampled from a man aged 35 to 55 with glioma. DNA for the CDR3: TGTGCCAGCAGCCACAGGGATGATACGCAGTATTTT. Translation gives CASSHRDDTQYF.